These T cell receptor beta chains were read from a single sample in a study of response to subunit inactivated influenza vaccine. TCRdb re-called the RT-PCR reads with MiXCR, one entry per CDR3 protein. The sample contains just over 300,000 distinct CDR3 sequences, around 20% of which appear only once. This specimen consisted of PBMCs from blood, obtained approximately 22 months after vaccination. The receptors were sampled from a man between 50 and 69 years old who received an inactivated influenza vaccine. Both conserved end residues are part of each CDR3. D genes are given only for firm matches. Not every row has a clone size; where given, it reads once, few, many or a size class.

clone size	V gene	D gene	J gene	CDR3 DNA	CDR3 protein
few	TRBV12-3/TRBV12-4	-	TRBJ2-5	TGTGCCAGCAGCTACGCGAAGGGGGAAGAAGAGACCCAGTACTTC	CASSYAKGEEETQYF
-	TRBV2	-	TRBJ2-7	TGTGCCAGCAGCCGGGAAGGGAGTGGGCTTTACGAGCAGTACTTC	CASSREGSGLYEQYF
few	TRBV28	-	TRBJ1-1	TGTGCCAGCGCCCCTCCAGGAGAGAAAGCTTTCTTT	CASAPPGEKAFF
few	TRBV7-2	-	TRBJ2-4	TGTGCCAGCAGCTTAGTCCCAGGGAATAGCATTCAGTACTTC	CASSLVPGNSIQYF
few	TRBV4-2	TRBD1	TRBJ2-7	TGTGCCAGCAGCCAAGCGCGGACAGGGGGCGTCTCCGAGCAGTACTTC	CASSQARTGGVSEQYF
-	TRBV4-3	-	TRBJ1-4	TGCGCCAGCAGCCAGCCCGGGACTTTTAATGAAAAACTGTTTTTT	CASSQPGTFNEKLFF
-	TRBV20-1	-	TRBJ2-4	TGCAGTGCGCAAGACTGGGCACTAGCCAAAAACATTCAGTACTTC	CSAQDWALAKNIQYF
few	TRBV3-1	-	TRBJ1-4	TGTGCCAGCAGCGGCGGTAATGAAAAACTGTTTTTT	CASSGGNEKLFF
-	TRBV3-1	-	TRBJ1-5	TGTGCCAGCAGCCTCGGCCGGGACGGCAATCAGCCCCAGCATTTT	CASSLGRDGNQPQHF
many	TRBV6-5	-	TRBJ1-1	TGTGCCAGCAGTTACGTAGGGAGCACTGAAGCTTTCTTT	CASSYVGSTEAFF
-	TRBV28	TRBD2	TRBJ2-5	TGTGCCAGCAGTTTATTCACTAGCGGTGCCCAAGAGACCCAGTACTTC	CASSLFTSGAQETQYF
-	TRBV14	-	TRBJ2-3	TGTGCCAGCAGCCAAGGTTGGGCGGCGAGCACAGATACGCAGTATTTT	CASSQGWAASTDTQYF
few	TRBV7-7	-	TRBJ2-3	TGTGCTAGCAGCTTAGCCCAGGCAGATACGCAGTATTTT	CASSLAQADTQYF
-	TRBV14	TRBD1	TRBJ1-1	TGTGCCAGCAGCCGCACAGGGGACATGAACACTGAAGCTTTCTTT	CASSRTGDMNTEAFF
-	TRBV4-1	-	TRBJ1-6	TGCGCCAGCAGCCAAGATGGATGGGGGAACTCCTATAATTCACCCCTCCACTTT	CASSQDGWGNSYNSPLHF
few	TRBV20-1	TRBD1	TRBJ1-5	TGCAGTGCGGTCCGACAGGGAGGACAGCCCCAGCATTTT	CSAVRQGGQPQHF
few	TRBV4-1	-	TRBJ1-4	TGCGCCAGTGGGACACTGGGAAGGGAAAAACTGTTTTTT	CASGTLGREKLFF
few	TRBV5-4	-	TRBJ1-1	TGTGCCAGCAGCTTCTCCCTTGGGAACACTGAAGCTTTCTTT	CASSFSLGNTEAFF
few	TRBV28	TRBD1	TRBJ1-2	TGTGCCAGCAGTACCTGGACAGGTACTTCTGGCTACACCTTC	CASSTWTGTSGYTF
few	TRBV5-1	TRBD1	TRBJ2-7	TGCGCCAGCAGCTCACAGGGGTACTTCGACGAGCAGTACTTC	CASSSQGYFDEQYF
-	TRBV28	-	TRBJ2-4	TGTGCCAGCAGTCACCCCATTTTCAGAGCAATAGCCAAAAACATTCAGTACTTC	CASSHPIFRAIAKNIQYF
few	TRBV20-1	-	TRBJ1-5	TGCAGTGCTCGGGGTCCGAATCAGCCCCAGCATTTT	CSARGPNQPQHF
-	TRBV28	-	TRBJ2-5	TGTGCCAGCAGTCTCGGAGCAGGGCGAAGGGAGACCCAGTACTTC	CASSLGAGRRETQYF
few	TRBV3-1	-	TRBJ1-2	TGTGCCAGCAGCCCTTTTTCTGCAAGTGGCTACACCTTC	CASSPFSASGYTF
-	TRBV12-3/TRBV12-4	TRBD1	TRBJ1-2	TGTGCCAGCAGTCCCCGAGGGGGCGAGATTCATGGCTACACCTTC	CASSPRGGEIHGYTF
-	TRBV9	-	TRBJ1-2	TGTGCCAGCAGCGGAGACCCCGGGGCACAAACGAATCATGGCTACACCTTC	CASSGDPGAQTNHGYTF
-	TRBV3-1	-	TRBJ1-1	TGTGCCAGCAGCAGAGGTGTGTATGGCACTGAAGCTTTCTTT	CASSRGVYGTEAFF